This TCR beta chain was sequenced during a study of spatial heterogeneity in lung cancer. Stated time point: blood at routine non-recurrence follow-up after resection. This clonotype showed up just a few times. A single record per CDR3 protein comes from TCRdb applying MiXCR to the 5' RACE reads. The sample consists of some 32,000 distinct CDR3 sequences, roughly 10% of them appearing once. Trimming removed 5 bases from V and 0 bases from J, with 19 bases in between. The CDR3 runs to 17 residues. CDR1 is SEHNR, CDR2 FQNEAQ, per germline (reference sequence). The receptor was isolated from a female donor with early-stage non-small cell lung cancer. V is TRBV7-9 and J is TRBJ1-2; possible D gene TRBD1, 6 bases. The specimen was PBMCs, collected at follow-up. The chain's CDR3 is CASSPRGSASTNYGYTF. CDR3 bases: TGTGCCAGCAGCCCCAGGGGTTCGGCCTCAACTAACTATGGCTACACCTTC.